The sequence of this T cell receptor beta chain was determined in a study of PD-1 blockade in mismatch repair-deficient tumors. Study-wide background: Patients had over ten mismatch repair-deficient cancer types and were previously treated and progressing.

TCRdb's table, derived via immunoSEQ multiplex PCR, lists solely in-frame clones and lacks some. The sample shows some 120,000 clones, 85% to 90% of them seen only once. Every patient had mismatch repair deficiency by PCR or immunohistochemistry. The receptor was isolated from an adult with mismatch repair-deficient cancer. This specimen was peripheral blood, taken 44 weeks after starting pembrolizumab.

The CDR3 DNA sequence: TGTGCCAGCAGCTTAGGACTAGCGGGAACAGATACGCAGTATTTT. It yields the protein CASSLGLAGTDTQYF. The genes are TRBV7-9 and TRBJ2-3; 11 bases agree with TRBD2. J was trimmed by 3 bases and V by 1 base; bases with no gene match: 0. This CDR3 region has 15 residues. Per the germline V gene, CDR1 is SEHNR and CDR2 is FQNEAQ (reference sequence).